This T cell receptor beta chain was documented in a study of CD8+ T cells in alopecia areata. The sequencing template was cDNA reverse transcribed from extracted RNA. Generated by immunoSEQ multiplex PCR, the TCRdb table keeps only in-frame clones and is missing some. The data hold roughly 150,000 clones, with 80% to 90% observed a single time. Sorting of CD4+ and CD8+ T cells was performed on PBMCs. This clonotype originated in a human donor with alopecia areata. The input for sequencing was CD8+ T cells sorted from blood, taken at week 0.

The CDR3 protein is CASSFPSGSPNTGELFF. For the CDR3, the DNA is TGTGCCAGCAGCTTTCCTAGCGGGAGCCCGAACACCGGGGAGCTGTTTTTT. The chain combines TRBV7-9 with TRBJ2-2; 10 bases are shared with TRBD2. Germline CDR1 SEHNR, CDR2 FQNEAQ (reference sequence). V trimming: 3 bases; J trimming: 0 bases; junction bases outside the gene matches: 4. This CDR3 has 17 residues.